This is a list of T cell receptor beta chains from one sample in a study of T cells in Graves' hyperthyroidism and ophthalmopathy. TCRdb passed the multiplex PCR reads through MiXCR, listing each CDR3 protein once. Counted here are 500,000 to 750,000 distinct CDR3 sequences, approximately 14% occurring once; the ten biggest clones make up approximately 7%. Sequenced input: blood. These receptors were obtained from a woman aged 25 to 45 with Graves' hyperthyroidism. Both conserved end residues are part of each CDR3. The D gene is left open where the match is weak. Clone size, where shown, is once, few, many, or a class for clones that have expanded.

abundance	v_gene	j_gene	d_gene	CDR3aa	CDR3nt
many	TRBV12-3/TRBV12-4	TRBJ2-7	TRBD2	CASSPTSGNLYEQYF	TGTGCCAGCAGTCCTACTAGCGGGAACCTCTACGAGCAGTACTTC
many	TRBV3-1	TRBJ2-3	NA	CASSEHRVMQYF	TGTGCCAGCAGCGAACACAGGGTAATGCAGTATTTT
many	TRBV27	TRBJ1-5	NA	CASSFTNQPQHF	TGTGCCAGCAGTTTTACAAATCAGCCCCAGCATTTT
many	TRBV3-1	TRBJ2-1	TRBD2	CASSLRQGGSSGSHYNEQFF	TGTGCCAGCAGCCTACGGCAGGGGGGATCTAGCGGGAGCCATTACAATGAGCAGTTCTTC
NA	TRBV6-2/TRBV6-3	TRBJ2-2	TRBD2	CASTRGGLARWTGELFF	TGTGCCAGCACCCGCGGGGGACTAGCTCGGTGGACCGGGGAGCTGTTTTTT
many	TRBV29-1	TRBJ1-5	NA	CSVASGELNQPQHF	TGCAGCGTTGCTTCTGGGGAGTTAAATCAGCCCCAGCATTTT
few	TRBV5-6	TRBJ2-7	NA	CASTPDRGSFDEQYF	TGTGCCAGCACCCCAGACAGAGGCTCATTCGACGAGCAGTACTTC
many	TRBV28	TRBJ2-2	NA	CASQRGATNTGELFF	TGTGCCAGCCAGCGTGGTGCCACGAACACCGGGGAGCTGTTTTTT
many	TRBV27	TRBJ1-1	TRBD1	CASSNSGGRYTEAFF	TGTGCCAGCAGTAACTCAGGGGGCCGTTACACTGAAGCTTTCTTT
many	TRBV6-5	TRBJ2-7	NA	CASSYSIATPSYEQYF	TGTGCCAGCAGTTACTCGATTGCGACTCCCTCCTACGAGCAGTACTTC
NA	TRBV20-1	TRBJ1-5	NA	CSARGRRFENQPQHF	TGCAGTGCTAGAGGACGGCGTTTTGAGAATCAGCCCCAGCATTTT
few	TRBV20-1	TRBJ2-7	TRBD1	CSAGRDRVFEQYF	TGCAGTGCTGGCCGGGACAGGGTCTTTGAGCAGTACTTC
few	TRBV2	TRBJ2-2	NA	CASTRGRSIGELFF	TGTGCCAGCACGCGGGGAAGGAGTATCGGGGAGCTGTTTTTT
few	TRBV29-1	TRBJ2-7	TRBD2	CSALGGRTYEQYF	TGCAGCGCCTTGGGCGGGAGGACCTACGAGCAGTACTTC
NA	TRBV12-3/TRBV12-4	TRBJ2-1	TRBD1	CASLQGRSSYNEQFF	TGTGCCAGCCTACAGGGGAGAAGCTCCTACAATGAGCAGTTCTTC
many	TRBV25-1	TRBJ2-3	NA	CASNGRDGTDTQYF	TGTGCCAGCAACGGCAGGGATGGCACAGATACGCAGTATTTT
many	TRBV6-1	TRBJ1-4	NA	CASSYGRGNEKLFF	TGTGCCAGCAGTTATGGGAGAGGGAATGAAAAACTGTTTTTT
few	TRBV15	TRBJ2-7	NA	CATSRDRDSYEQYF	TGTGCCACCAGCAGAGATAGAGACTCCTACGAGCAGTACTTC
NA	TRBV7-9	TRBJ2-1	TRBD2	CASSTSGTHNEQFF	TGTGCCAGCAGCACTAGCGGTACCCACAATGAGCAGTTCTTC
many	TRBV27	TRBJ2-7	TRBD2	CASSFLAGGSYEQYF	TGTGCCAGCAGTTTTTTAGCGGGAGGGTCCTACGAGCAGTACTTC
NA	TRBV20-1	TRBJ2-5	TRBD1	CSAAASGQGQETQYF	TGCAGTGCTGCCGCTTCTGGACAGGGGCAAGAGACCCAGTACTTC
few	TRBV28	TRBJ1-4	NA	CASSLQGWTNEKLFF	TGTGCCAGCAGTCTACAGGGTTGGACTAATGAAAAACTGTTTTTT
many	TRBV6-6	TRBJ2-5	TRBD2	CASSYTGTSGTQYF	TGTGCCAGCAGTTACACCGGGACTAGCGGCACTCAGTACTTC
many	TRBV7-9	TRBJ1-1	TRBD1	CASSPSGTGSNTEAFF	TGTGCCAGCAGCCCCTCCGGGACAGGATCGAACACTGAAGCTTTCTTT
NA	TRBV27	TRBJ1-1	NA	CASTLYGGHTEAFF	TGTGCCAGCACCCTTTATGGGGGGCACACTGAAGCTTTCTTT
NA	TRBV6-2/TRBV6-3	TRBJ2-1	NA	CASGSAGYNEQFF	TGTGCCAGCGGCTCAGCGGGTTACAATGAGCAGTTCTTC
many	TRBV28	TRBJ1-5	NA	CASKTEAFRPQHF	TGTGCCAGCAAGACGGAGGCTTTCCGGCCCCAGCATTTT
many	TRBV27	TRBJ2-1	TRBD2	CASSTRLAGSSSNEQFF	TGTGCCAGCAGTACGAGACTAGCGGGCTCCAGCTCCAATGAGCAGTTCTTC
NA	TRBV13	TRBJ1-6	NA	CASSLGGGTVENSPLHF	TGTGCCAGCAGCTTAGGGGGCGGGACGGTCGAAAATTCACCCCTCCACTTT
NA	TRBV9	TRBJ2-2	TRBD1	CASSVAGQYTGELFF	TGTGCCAGCAGCGTAGCGGGACAGTACACCGGGGAGCTGTTTTTT
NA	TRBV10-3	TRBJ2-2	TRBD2	CAIGLAGDTGELFF	TGTGCCATCGGGCTAGCGGGAGACACCGGGGAGCTGTTTTTT
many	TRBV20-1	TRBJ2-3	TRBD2	CSARLAGGRDTQYF	TGCAGTGCCAGACTAGCGGGAGGGAGAGATACGCAGTATTTT
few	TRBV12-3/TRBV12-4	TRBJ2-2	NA	CASSLGLNTGEPFF	TGTGCCAGCAGTTTGGGGCTAAACACCGGGGAGCCGTTTTTT